This T cell receptor beta chain was recorded in a study of CD8+CD57+ T cells in acquired aplastic anemia. Turning to the study itself: The DNA of sorted CD4+ and CD8+ cells averaged approximately 3.4 ug. Healthy donors yielded about 9.9 million CD4+ cell reads on average.

Study-level points and caveats: Overlap between patients and controls comprised roughly 28 CD8+ CDR3 sequences. Patients and controls were not found to differ significantly in CD8+ Simpson's diversity.

CDR1 is SNHLY, CDR2 FYNNEI, per germline. With V trimmed by 6 bases and J by 9 bases, 16 bases remained unmatched. The CDR3 is made up of 15 amino acids. Genomic DNA served as template for TCR beta VDJ and CDR3 profiling. TCRdb re-called the reads through MiXCR, storing one row per CDR3 protein. The sample includes 400,000 to 500,000 distinct CDR3 sequences, 65% to 75% of them seen just once. Notes on this clonotype: Its antigen is not identified.

The chain employs TRBV2 and TRBJ2-5; 7 bases are a match to TRBD1. Input material: sorted CD4+, CD8+, or CD8+CD57+ T cells (not recorded which) from PBMCs. The sequence derives from a human donor in good health, serving as a control. Here the CDR3 reads CASSPHSTTGQAQYF. The CDR3, as DNA: TGTGCCAGCAGCCCCCACTCTACGACAGGGCAGGCCCAGTACTTC.